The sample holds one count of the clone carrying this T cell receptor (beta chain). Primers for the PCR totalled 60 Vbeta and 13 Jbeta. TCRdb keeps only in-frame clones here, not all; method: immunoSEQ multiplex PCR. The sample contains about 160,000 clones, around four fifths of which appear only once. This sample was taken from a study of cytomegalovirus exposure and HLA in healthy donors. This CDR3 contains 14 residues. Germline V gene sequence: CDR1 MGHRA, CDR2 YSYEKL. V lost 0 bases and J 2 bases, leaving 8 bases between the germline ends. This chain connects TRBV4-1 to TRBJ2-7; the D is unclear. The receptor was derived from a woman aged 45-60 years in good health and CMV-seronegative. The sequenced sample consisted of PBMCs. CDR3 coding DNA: TGCGCCAGCAGCCAAGATGCGGCTCCCTACGAGCAGTACTTC. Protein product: CASSQDAAPYEQYF.